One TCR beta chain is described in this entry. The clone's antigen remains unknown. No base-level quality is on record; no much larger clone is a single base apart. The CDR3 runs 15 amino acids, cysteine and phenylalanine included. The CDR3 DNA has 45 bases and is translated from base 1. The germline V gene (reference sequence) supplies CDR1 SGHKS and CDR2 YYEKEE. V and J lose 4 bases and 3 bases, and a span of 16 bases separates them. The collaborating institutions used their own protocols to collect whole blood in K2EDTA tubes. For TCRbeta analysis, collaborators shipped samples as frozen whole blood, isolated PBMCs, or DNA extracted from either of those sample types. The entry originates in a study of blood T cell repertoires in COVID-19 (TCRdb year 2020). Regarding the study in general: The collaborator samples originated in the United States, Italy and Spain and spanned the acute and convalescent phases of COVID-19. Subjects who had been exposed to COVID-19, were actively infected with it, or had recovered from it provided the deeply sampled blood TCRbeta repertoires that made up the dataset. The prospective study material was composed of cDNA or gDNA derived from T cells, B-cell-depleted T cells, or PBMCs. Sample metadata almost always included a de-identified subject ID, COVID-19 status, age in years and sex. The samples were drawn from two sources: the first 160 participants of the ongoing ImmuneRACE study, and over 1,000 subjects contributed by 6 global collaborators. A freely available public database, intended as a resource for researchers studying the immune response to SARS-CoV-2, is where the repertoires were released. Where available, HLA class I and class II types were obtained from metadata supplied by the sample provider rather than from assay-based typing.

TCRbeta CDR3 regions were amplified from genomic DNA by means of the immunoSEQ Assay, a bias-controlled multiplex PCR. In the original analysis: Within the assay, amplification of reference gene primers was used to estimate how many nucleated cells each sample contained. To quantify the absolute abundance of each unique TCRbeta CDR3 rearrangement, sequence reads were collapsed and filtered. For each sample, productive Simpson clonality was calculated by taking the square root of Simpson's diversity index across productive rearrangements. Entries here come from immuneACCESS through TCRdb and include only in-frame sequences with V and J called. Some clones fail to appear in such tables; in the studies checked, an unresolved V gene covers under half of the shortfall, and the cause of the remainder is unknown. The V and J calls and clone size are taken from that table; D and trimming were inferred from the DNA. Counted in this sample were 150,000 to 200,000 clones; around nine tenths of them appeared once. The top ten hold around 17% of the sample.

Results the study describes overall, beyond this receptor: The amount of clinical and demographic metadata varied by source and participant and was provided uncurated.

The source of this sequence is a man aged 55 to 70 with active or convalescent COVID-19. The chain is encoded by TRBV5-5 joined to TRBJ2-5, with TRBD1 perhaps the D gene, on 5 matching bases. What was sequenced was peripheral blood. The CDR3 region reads CASSQNPTDEETQYF. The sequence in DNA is TGTGCCAGCAGCCAAAACCCGACAGACGAAGAGACCCAGTACTTC.